The present T cell receptor (beta chain) was sequenced within a study of blood T cell repertoires in COVID-19. On the study more broadly: From the United States, Italy and Spain came samples of acute and convalescent COVID-19. From T cells, B-cell-depleted T cells, or PBMCs came the material, which was cDNA or gDNA.

As originally analysed: Reference gene primer amplification in the assay estimated nucleated cell counts. The repertoire was sequenced with immunoSEQ multiplex PCR; TCRdb's copy has only in-frame clones and lacks some. V, J and clone size reflect that table, while D and trimming were determined from the DNA. The data hold under 200,000 clones, with about 85% observed a single time. V was trimmed by 1 base and J by 11 bases, leaving 11 bases between them. Germline CDR1 and CDR2: LGHNA and YNFKEQ. The CDR3 has 12 amino acids. The sequence came from a woman at least 80 years old with acute or convalescent COVID-19. The chain employs TRBV4-2 and TRBJ1-1, with unresolved D. Sequencing used peripheral blood. CDR3 DNA: TGTGCCAGCAGCCAAGTCCCCGGCGGGGCTTTCTTT. The encoded protein is CASSQVPGGAFF.